A selection of T cell receptor beta chains follows, all from one sample in a study of radiotherapy plus CTLA-4 blockade in lung cancer. TCRdb's table, derived via immunoSEQ multiplex PCR, lists solely in-frame clones and lacks some. The sample shows 55,000 to 65,000 clones, about three quarters of them seen only once. Sequences were derived from peripheral blood, sampled from a patient treated with radiotherapy plus ipilimumab. The receptors come from a human donor with non-small cell lung cancer who had a partial response to radiotherapy plus ipilimumab. The CDR3 runs from the conserved cysteine through the conserved F or W. Fields, in order: V gene, CDR3 length, clone size, J gene, D gene, CDR3 protein, CDR3 DNA. A D gene is named only where the DNA matches it firmly. Only part of the rows carry a size: once, few, many, or a class if the clone is expanded.

TRBV5-1,14,NA,TRBJ1-2,NA,CASSFSGENYGYTF,TGCGCCAGCAGCTTCAGCGGAGAAAACTATGGCTACACCTTC
TRBV19,15,NA,TRBJ2-7,TRBD1,CASSSRTGGFYEQYF,TGTGCCAGTAGTTCCCGGACAGGTGGATTCTACGAGCAGTACTTC
TRBV4-2,18,NA,TRBJ2-7,TRBD1,CASSQDPPGTGGIYEQYF,TGTGCCAGCAGCCAAGATCCCCCCGGGACAGGGGGGATCTACGAGCAGTACTTC
TRBV19,17,once,TRBJ2-3,TRBD2,CASSIALAGFSTDTQYF,TGTGCCAGTAGTATCGCACTAGCGGGGTTCAGCACAGATACGCAGTATTTT
TRBV30,12,NA,TRBJ2-1,TRBD2,CAWVRGADEQFF,TGTGCCTGGGTGCGGGGGGCAGATGAGCAGTTCTTC
TRBV30,15,NA,TRBJ1-1,NA,CAWINRPTVNTEAFF,TGTGCCTGGATTAACAGGCCGACAGTGAACACTGAAGCTTTCTTT
TRBV19,13,few,TRBJ1-2,NA,CASRWGRGYGYTF,TGTGCCAGTAGATGGGGTCGGGGCTATGGCTACACCTTC
TRBV28,12,NA,TRBJ1-1,TRBD1,CASSRQGTEAFF,TGTGCCAGCAGCAGACAGGGCACTGAAGCTTTCTTT
TRBV5-1,18,NA,TRBJ2-2,TRBD2,CASSLALWTSGRAGELFF,TGCGCCAGCAGCTTGGCCCTCTGGACTAGCGGGCGTGCCGGGGAGCTGTTTTTT
TRBV4-1,13,NA,TRBJ1-1,NA,CASSQEEFTEAFF,TGCGCCAGCAGCCAAGAGGAGTTCACTGAAGCTTTCTTT
TRBV4-1,15,NA,TRBJ2-2,TRBD2,CASSPSGGEAGELFF,TGCGCCAGCAGCCCTAGCGGGGGGGAAGCCGGGGAGCTGTTTTTT
TRBV5-1,14,NA,TRBJ2-3,NA,CASSLVSGTDTQYF,TGCGCCAGCAGCTTGGTTTCAGGGACAGATACGCAGTATTTT
TRBV4-3,16,NA,TRBJ2-1,NA,CASSQEDSGAYNEQFF,TGCGCCAGCAGCCAAGAAGATTCGGGAGCCTACAATGAGCAGTTCTTC
TRBV2,17,few,TRBJ1-6,NA,CASSVPPRASYNSPLHF,TGTGCCAGCAGTGTGCCCCCCAGGGCCTCCTATAATTCACCCCTCCACTTT
TRBV7-9,15,NA,TRBJ1-5,TRBD1,CASSLGQGGDQPQHF,TGTGCCAGCAGCTTGGGACAGGGGGGGGATCAGCCCCAGCATTTT
TRBV28,15,once,TRBJ1-1,NA,CASTESASMNTEAFF,TGTGCCAGCACTGAGAGTGCCTCTATGAACACTGAAGCTTTCTTT
TRBV7-9,15,few,TRBJ1-2,TRBD1,CASSRNQQGDYGYTF,TGTGCCAGCAGCCGCAATCAACAGGGGGACTATGGCTACACCTTC
TRBV27,15,NA,TRBJ2-1,NA,CASTETVNSYNEQFF,TGTGCCAGCACGGAGACAGTTAACTCCTACAATGAGCAGTTCTTC
TRBV19,13,NA,TRBJ1-2,TRBD1,CASSNTGGNGYTF,TGTGCCAGTAGCAACACAGGGGGCAATGGCTACACCTTC
TRBV6-5,14,NA,TRBJ2-5,TRBD1,CASSKTGGGGTQYF,TGTGCCAGCAGCAAGACAGGGGGCGGCGGGACCCAGTACTTC
TRBV2,12,NA,TRBJ2-7,NA,CASNKDSYEQYF,TGTGCCAGCAACAAGGACAGCTACGAGCAGTACTTC
TRBV4-1,20,NA,TRBJ1-3,TRBD1,CASSQDGPPDRGNSGNTIYF,TGCGCCAGCAGCCAAGATGGGCCACCTGACAGGGGTAATTCTGGAAACACCATATATTTT
TRBV2,14,NA,TRBJ1-2,NA,CASSVLVDTHGYTF,TGTGCCAGCAGTGTGTTGGTAGACACACATGGCTACACCTTC
TRBV30,13,NA,TRBJ2-5,NA,CAWTRAIKETQYF,TGTGCCTGGACCAGGGCGATAAAAGAGACCCAGTACTTC
TRBV5-4,14,few,TRBJ1-1,NA,CASTLKGGNTEAFF,TGTGCCAGCACCCTAAAAGGGGGGAACACTGAAGCTTTCTTT
TRBV4-3,15,NA,TRBJ2-7,TRBD1,CASSQGAGGSYEQYF,TGCGCCAGCAGCCAAGGGGCAGGGGGCTCCTACGAGCAGTACTTC
TRBV7-2,12,NA,TRBJ2-3,NA,CASGVDGDTQYF,TGTGCCAGCGGAGTAGACGGAGATACGCAGTATTTT
TRBV19,16,few,TRBJ2-2,TRBD2,CASSTAGGQYTGELFF,TGTGCCAGTAGTACAGCGGGGGGCCAGTACACCGGGGAGCTGTTTTTT
TRBV13,16,NA,TRBJ2-3,TRBD2,CASSLASGGISDTQYF,TGTGCCAGCAGCTTAGCCAGCGGGGGGATCTCAGATACGCAGTATTTT